This T cell receptor beta chain stems from a study of T cell changes during pregnancy in multiple sclerosis. V was pared by 5 bases and J by 2 bases, with 13 bases between. From germline, CDR1 is LNHDA and CDR2 SQIVND (reference sequence). The CDR3 is 14 residues long. The protocol was immunoSEQ multiplex PCR, while the TCRdb copy is restricted to in-frame clones and leaves out a portion. The sample consists of roughly 42,000 clones, less than 90% of them appearing once. The sample in question was CD4+ T cells from peripheral blood mononuclear cells, obtained in the second trimester of pregnancy. This sequence was found in a female donor with multiple sclerosis, enrolled in a pregnancy study. The rearrangement joins TRBV19 to TRBJ2-7, with D possibly being TRBD1 (6 bases). DNA of the CDR3: TGTGCCAGTAGTGACACAGGGCTCACCTACGAGCAGTACTTC. Its protein product is CASSDTGLTYEQYF.